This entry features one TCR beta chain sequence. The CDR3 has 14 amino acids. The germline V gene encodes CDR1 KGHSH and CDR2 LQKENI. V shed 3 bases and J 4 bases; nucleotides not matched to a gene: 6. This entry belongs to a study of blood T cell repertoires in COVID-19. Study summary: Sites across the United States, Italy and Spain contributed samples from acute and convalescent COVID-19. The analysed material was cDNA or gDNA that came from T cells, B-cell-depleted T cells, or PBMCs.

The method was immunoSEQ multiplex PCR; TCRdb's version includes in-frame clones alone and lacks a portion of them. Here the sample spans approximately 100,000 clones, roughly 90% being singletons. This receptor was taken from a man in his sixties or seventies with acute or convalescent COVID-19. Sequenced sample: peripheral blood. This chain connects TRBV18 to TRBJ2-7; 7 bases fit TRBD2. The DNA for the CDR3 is TGTGCCAGCTCACCGGATAGCGGGCCGTACGAGCAGTACTTC. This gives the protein CASSPDSGPYEQYF.